This T cell receptor beta chain was identified in a study of blood T cell repertoires in COVID-19. About the study: The samples span acute and convalescent COVID-19 from the United States, Italy and Spain. Sample material is recorded as cDNA or gDNA derived from T cells, B-cell-depleted T cells, or PBMCs.

Original processing methods: For nucleated cells, counts were estimated from reference gene primer amplification. Method: immunoSEQ multiplex PCR; TCRdb's copy keeps in-frame clones and lacks some. The DNA was the basis for D and trimming; V, J and clone size are from that table. This sample has roughly 190,000 clones, with around 85% found just once. The CDR3 extends over 15 amino acids. V was clipped by 6 bases and J by 0 bases, with 13 bases between them. Germline lookup yields CDR1 MNHEY and CDR2 SVGEGT. This clone was observed a single time. The chain uses TRBV6-2 or TRBV6-3 and TRBJ2-3, with a weak D call TRBD2 (6 bases). The receptor was isolated from an older woman with acute or convalescent COVID-19. Sequencing was carried out using peripheral blood. In DNA form, the CDR3 reads TGTGCCAGCAGCTTCGGGGGAGGTAGCACAGATACGCAGTATTTT. Its protein is CASSFGGGSTDTQYF.